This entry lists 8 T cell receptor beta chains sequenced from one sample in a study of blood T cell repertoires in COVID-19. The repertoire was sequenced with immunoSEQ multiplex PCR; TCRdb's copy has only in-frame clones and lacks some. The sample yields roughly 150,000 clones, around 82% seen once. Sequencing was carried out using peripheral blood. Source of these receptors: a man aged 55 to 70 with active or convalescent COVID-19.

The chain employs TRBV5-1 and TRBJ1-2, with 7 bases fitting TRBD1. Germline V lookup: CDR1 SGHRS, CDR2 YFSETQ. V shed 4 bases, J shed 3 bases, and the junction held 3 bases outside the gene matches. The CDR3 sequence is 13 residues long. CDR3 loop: CASSNTGDYGYTF. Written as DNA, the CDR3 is TGCGCCAGCAGCAATACAGGGGACTATGGCTACACCTTC.

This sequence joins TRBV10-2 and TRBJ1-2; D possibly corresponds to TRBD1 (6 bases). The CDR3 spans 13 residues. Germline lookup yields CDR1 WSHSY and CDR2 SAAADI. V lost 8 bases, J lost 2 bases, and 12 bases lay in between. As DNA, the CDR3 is TGCGCCAGCTCCGGGGGGCGGAACTATGGCTACACCTTC. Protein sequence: CASSGGRNYGYTF.

CDR3 DNA: TGTGCCAGCAGCTCAGGACAGGGAGGTAAAGAAAAACTGTTTTTT. Its protein product is CASSSGQGGKEKLFF. This chain uses TRBV11-3 with TRBJ1-4, with 8 bases matching TRBD1. Germline CDR1 and CDR2: SGHNT and YENEEA. V lost 4 bases, J lost 8 bases, and 9 bases stayed unmatched. CDR3 length equals 15 residues.

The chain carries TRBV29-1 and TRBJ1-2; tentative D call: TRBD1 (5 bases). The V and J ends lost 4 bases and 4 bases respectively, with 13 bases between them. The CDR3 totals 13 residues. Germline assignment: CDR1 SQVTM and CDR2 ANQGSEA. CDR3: CSVVEGPGYGYTF. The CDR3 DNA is TGCAGCGTTGTAGAGGGGCCGGGCTATGGCTACACCTTC.

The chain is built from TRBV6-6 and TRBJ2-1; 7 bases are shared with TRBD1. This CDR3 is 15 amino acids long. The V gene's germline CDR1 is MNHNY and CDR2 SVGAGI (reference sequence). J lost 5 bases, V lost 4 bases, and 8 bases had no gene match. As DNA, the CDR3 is TGTGCCAGCAGTTTAGGACAGGTTGTGGACAATGAGCAGTTCTTC. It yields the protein CASSLGQVVDNEQFF.

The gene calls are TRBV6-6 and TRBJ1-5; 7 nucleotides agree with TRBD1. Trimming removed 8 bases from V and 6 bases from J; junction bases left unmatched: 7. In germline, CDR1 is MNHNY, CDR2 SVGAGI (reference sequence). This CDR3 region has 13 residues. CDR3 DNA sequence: TGTGCCAGCGCACAGGGGTTAAGTCAGCCCCAGCATTTT. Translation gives CASAQGLSQPQHF.

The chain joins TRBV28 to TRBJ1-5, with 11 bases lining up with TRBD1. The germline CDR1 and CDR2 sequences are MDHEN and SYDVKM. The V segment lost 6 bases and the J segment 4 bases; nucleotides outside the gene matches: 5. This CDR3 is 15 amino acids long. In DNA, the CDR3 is TGTGCCAGCAGGGGACAGGGGGTTAGAAATCAGCCCCAGCATTTT. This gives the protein CASRGQGVRNQPQHF.

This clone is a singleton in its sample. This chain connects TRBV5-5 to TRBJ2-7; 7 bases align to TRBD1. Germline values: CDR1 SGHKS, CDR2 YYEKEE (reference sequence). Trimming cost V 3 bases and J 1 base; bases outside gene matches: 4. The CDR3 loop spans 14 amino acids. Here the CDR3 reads CASSSRQGSYEQYF. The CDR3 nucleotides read TGTGCCAGCAGCTCTCGACAGGGATCCTACGAGCAGTACTTC.